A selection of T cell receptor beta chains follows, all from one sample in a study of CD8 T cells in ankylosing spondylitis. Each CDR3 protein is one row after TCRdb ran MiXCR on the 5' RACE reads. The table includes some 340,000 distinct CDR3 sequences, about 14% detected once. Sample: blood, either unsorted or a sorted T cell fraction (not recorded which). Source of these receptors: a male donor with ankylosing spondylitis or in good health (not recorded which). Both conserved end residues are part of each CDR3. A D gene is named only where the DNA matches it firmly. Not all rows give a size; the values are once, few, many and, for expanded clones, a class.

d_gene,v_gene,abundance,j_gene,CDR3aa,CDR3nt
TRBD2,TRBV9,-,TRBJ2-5,CASSGGLVEETQYF,TGTGCCAGCAGCGGGGGACTAGTCGAAGAGACCCAGTACTTC
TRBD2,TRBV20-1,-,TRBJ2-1,CSALPPGLVVNEQFF,TGCAGTGCCCTTCCCCCGGGACTAGTTGTCAATGAGCAGTTCTTC
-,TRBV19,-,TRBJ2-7,CASSIERAYEQYF,TGTGCCAGTAGTATCGAGCGGGCCTACGAGCAGTACTTC
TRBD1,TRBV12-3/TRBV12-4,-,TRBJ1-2,CASSFRDRGDGYTF,TGTGCCAGCAGTTTCCGGGACAGGGGGGATGGCTACACCTTC
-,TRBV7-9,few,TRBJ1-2,CASSLAVGEGYTF,TGTGCCAGCAGCTTAGCGGTAGGAGAGGGCTACACCTTC
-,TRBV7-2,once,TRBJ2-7,CASSFEFAEQYF,TGTGCCAGCAGCTTCGAATTCGCCGAGCAGTACTTC
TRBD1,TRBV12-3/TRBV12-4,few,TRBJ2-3,CASTRQGLGKDTQYF,TGTGCCAGCACACGACAGGGGCTAGGGAAAGATACGCAGTATTTT
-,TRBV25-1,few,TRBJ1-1,CASRISGELNTEAFF,TGTGCCAGCAGGATCTCAGGGGAGTTGAACACTGAAGCTTTCTTT
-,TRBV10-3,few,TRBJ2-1,CATTGTVDNEQFF,TGTGCCACCACCGGGACTGTTGACAATGAGCAGTTCTTC
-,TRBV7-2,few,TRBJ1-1,CASSWGDMNTEAFF,TGTGCCAGCAGCTGGGGGGATATGAACACTGAAGCTTTCTTT
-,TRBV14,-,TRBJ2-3,CASSQGTARNTQYF,TGTGCCAGCAGCCAAGGGACAGCCAGGAATACGCAGTATTTT
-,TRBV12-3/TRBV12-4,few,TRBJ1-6,CASSLTSGRGSPLHF,TGTGCCAGCAGTTTAACCTCAGGGAGGGGTTCACCCCTCCACTTT
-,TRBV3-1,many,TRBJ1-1,CASSSAWKNTEAFF,TGTGCCAGCAGTTCTGCTTGGAAGAACACTGAAGCTTTCTTT
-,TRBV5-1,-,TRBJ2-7,CASSRRGSSGSYEQYF,TGCGCCAGCTCAAGAAGGGGTAGTAGCGGTTCCTACGAGCAGTACTTC
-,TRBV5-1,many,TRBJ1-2,CASSLATKYGYTF,TGCGCCAGCAGCTTGGCGACCAAATATGGCTACACCTTC
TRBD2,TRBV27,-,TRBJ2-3,CASSLLNRPSGEGTDTQYF,TGTGCCAGCAGCCTCTTGAATCGCCCGAGCGGGGAGGGGACAGATACGCAGTATTTT
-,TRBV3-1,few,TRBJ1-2,CASSQDDRYGYTF,TGTGCCAGCAGCCAAGATGACCGGTATGGCTACACCTTC
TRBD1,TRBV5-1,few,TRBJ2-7,CASSLGPRGTGSYEQYF,TGCGCCAGCAGCTTGGGGCCCCGCGGGACAGGGTCCTACGAGCAGTACTTC
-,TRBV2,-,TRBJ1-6,CASSRGRTPLHF,TGTGCCAGCAGTAGGGGCAGGACACCCCTCCACTTT
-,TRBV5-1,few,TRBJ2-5,CATKIQGGAQETQYF,TGCGCCACCAAGATCCAGGGGGGAGCCCAAGAGACCCAGTACTTC
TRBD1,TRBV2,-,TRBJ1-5,CASKAWGQTNQPQHF,TGTGCCAGCAAGGCATGGGGACAGACCAATCAGCCCCAGCATTTT
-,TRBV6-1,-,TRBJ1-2,CASRRGGNYGYTF,TGTGCCAGCAGGAGAGGGGGGAACTATGGCTACACCTTC
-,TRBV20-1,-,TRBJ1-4,CSARDGRNNEKLFF,TGCAGTGCTAGAGACGGACGGAATAATGAAAAACTGTTTTTT
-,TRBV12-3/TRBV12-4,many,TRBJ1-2,CASSFERTYGYTF,TGTGCCAGCAGTTTTGAACGGACCTATGGCTACACCTTC
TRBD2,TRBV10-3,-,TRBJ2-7,CAISLAGGSSYEQYF,TGTGCCATCAGTCTAGCGGGCGGTAGCTCCTACGAGCAGTACTTC
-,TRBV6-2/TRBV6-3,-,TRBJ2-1,CASTRRNSYNEQFF,TGTGCCAGCACCCGCCGAAACTCCTACAATGAGCAGTTCTTC
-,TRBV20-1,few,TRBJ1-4,CSATFSSVNEKLFF,TGCAGTGCTACATTTTCTTCTGTTAATGAAAAACTGTTTTTT
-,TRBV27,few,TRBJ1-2,CASSPPGGTGGGYTF,TGTGCCAGCAGCCCTCCGGGGGGAACTGGGGGTGGCTACACCTTC
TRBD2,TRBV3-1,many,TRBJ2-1,CASSPGLADYNEQFF,TGTGCCAGCAGCCCCGGACTAGCGGATTACAATGAGCAGTTCTTC